The text below deals with one T cell receptor (beta chain). This record belongs to a study of blood T cell repertoires in COVID-19. The assay was immunoSEQ multiplex PCR, and TCRdb's table has in-frame clones only and misses some. The sample has roughly 150,000 clones, more than 60% seen once; the top ten hold roughly 7.5%. The CDR3 sequence is 17 residues long. Germline V CDR1 and CDR2: SGDLS, YYNGEE. V dropped 0 bases and J dropped 7; count of bases not matched to a gene: 9. This rearrangement joins TRBV9 to TRBJ2-1; 11 bases line up with TRBD2. The specimen sequenced was peripheral blood. This clonotype originated in a man in his sixties with acute or convalescent COVID-19. In nucleotides, the CDR3 is TGTGCCAGCAGCGTAGGGGTTAGCGGGGGGGCCTTGAATGAGCAGTTCTTC. Its translation is CASSVGVSGGALNEQFF.